Sequencing of this T cell receptor (beta chain) was carried out in a study of shared clonotypes between healthy human individuals. Whole-study context: Per-donor plates numbered three CD4 naive, three CD4 memory, two CD8 naive and one CD8 memory. Regarding the study as a whole: Rarefaction indicated that sorted-subset sequencing remained incomplete although depth was large. Naive CD4 clonotypes overlapped across a handful of donors at around 4.7%.

As concerns this clone: Its target is unknown.

This CDR3 comprises 15 residues. V gave up 2 bases and J gave up 8 bases, with 16 bases separating them. Per germline, CDR1 MNHNS and CDR2 SASEGT. Sequencing was performed with immunoSEQ multiplex PCR; in TCRdb, only in-frame clones are kept and a portion is missing. The sample records about 1.5 million clones, approximately 96% being singletons. There were only Caucasian adults among the donors, and all lived in Nashville, Tennessee. The J gene is TRBJ2-1, the V gene TRBV6-1; D perhaps matches TRBD1 (6 bases). The sequence was collected from a man aged 25 to 40 in good health. The sample taken for sequencing was naive CD4+ T cells sorted from blood. Subset here: CD45RA+ positively selected. Here the CDR3 DNA reads TGTGCCAGCAGTGAACTTGGACCAAGGGGGTATGAGCAGTTCTTC. This translates into CASSELGPRGYEQFF.